This record looks at one T cell receptor beta chain sequence and its context. This record belongs to a study of tumor-infiltrating lymphocytes in primary liver carcinoma. Germline DNA was also extracted, while the blood RNA originated from unsorted whole blood. Collection of approximately 4.3 milliliters of peripheral blood took place before surgery. From 450 to 550 ng total RNA, TCR beta cDNA was generated with a primer in the constant region. It was through three nested multiplex PCR rounds of slightly modified ARM-PCR that TCR beta libraries arose. TRBV1-TRBV30 forward primers and a C-beta reverse primer were used in the first two PCR rounds, which each ran for about 9 cycles. In TCRdb, the multiplex PCR reads were re-called with MiXCR into one record per CDR3 protein. Here the sample spans about 310,000 distinct CDR3 sequences, over 55% being singletons. Germline values: CDR1 PRHDT, CDR2 FYEKMQ (reference sequence). Trimming stripped 7 bases from V and 6 bases from J, with 12 bases between. This CDR3 has 13 residues.

The V gene is TRBV13, the J gene TRBJ2-2; D remains ambiguous. What was sequenced was peripheral blood. The clonotype comes from a middle-aged man with primary liver carcinoma and hepatitis B virus infection. The CDR3 sequence is CASTIQGSGELFF. DNA of the CDR3: TGTGCCAGCACCATTCAAGGGTCCGGGGAGCTGTTTTTT.